The clone carrying this T cell receptor (beta chain) was detected many times. Its specificity is unknown. These data come from a study of T cell repertoires in cytomegalovirus infection. Study summary: Both a matching HLA type and CMV infection were indicated by public TCR beta signatures.

Each CDR3 protein is one row after TCRdb ran MiXCR on the reads. The sample lists 250,000 or so distinct CDR3 sequences, around 8.7% occurring once. General study points: Carriage of CMV together with the relevant HLA was identifiable through cumulative public TCR beta family frequency. Dominant in the ex vivo response were TCR beta clonotypes restricted by HLA-C and specific for CMV.

From germline, CDR1 is SGHVS and CDR2 FQNEAQ. The V gene lost 5 bases and the J gene lost 5 bases, with 12 bases spanning the gap. The CDR3 is 14 residues long. This chain links TRBV7-8 with TRBJ2-2; D ambiguous. Sequencing was done on a sample of PBMCs. This receptor was taken from a human donor in good health (CMV status not recorded). Some clones in this sample may be carry-over from other donors' samples. CDR3 in DNA: TGTGCCAGCAGCCCTGCTTGGCAAACCGGGGAGCTGTTTTTT. Translating gives CASSPAWQTGELFF. Supplemented by reference TRBV7-8 and TRBJ2-2, the full variable domain reads GAGVSQSPRYKVAKRGQDVALRCDPISGHVSLFWYQQALGQGPEFLTYFQNEAQLDKSGLPSDRFFAERPEGSVSTLKIQRTQQEDSAVYLCASSPAWQTGELFFGEGSRLTVL.